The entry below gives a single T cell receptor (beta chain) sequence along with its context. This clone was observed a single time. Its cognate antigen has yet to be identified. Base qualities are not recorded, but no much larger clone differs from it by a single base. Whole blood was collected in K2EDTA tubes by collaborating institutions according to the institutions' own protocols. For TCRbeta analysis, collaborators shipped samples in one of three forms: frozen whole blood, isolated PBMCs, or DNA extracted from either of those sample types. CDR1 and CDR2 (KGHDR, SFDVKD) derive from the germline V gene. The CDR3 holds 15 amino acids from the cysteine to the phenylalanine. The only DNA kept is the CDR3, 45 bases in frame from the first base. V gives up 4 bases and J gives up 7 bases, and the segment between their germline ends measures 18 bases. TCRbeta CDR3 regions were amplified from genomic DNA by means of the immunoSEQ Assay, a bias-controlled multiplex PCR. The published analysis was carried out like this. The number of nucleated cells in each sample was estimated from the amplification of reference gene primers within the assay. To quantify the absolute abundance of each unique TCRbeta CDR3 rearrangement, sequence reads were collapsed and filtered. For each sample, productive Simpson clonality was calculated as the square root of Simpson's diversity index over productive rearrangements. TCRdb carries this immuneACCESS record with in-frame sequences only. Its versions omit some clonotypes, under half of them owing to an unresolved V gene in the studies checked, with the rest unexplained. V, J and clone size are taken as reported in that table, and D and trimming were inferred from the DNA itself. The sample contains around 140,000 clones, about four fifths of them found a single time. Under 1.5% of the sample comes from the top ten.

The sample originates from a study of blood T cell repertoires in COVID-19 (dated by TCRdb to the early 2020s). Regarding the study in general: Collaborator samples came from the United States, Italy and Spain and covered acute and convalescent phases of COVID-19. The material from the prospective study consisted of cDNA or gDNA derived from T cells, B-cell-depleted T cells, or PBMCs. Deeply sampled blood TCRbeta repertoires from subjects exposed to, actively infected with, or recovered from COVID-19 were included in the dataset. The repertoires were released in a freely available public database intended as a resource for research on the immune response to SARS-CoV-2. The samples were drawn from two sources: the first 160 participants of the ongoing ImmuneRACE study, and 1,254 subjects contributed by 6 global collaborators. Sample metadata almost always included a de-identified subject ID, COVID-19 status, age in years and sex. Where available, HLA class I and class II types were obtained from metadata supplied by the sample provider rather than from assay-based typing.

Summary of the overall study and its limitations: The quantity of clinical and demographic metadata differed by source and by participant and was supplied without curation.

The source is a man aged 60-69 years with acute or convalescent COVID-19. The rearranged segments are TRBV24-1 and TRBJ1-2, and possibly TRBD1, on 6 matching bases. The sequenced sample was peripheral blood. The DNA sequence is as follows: TGTGCCACCAGTGAGTCCGGGACAAGCGGGGGTGGCTACACCTTC. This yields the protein CATSESGTSGGGYTF.